This entry lists 21 T cell receptor beta chains sequenced from one sample in a study of T-cell memory formation after mild COVID-19. From the 5' RACE reads, TCRdb called clonotypes with MiXCR, one entry per CDR3 protein. Of 580,000 or so distinct CDR3 sequences in the sample, approximately 15% are singletons; the top ten hold about 8.6%. The sequenced sample was PBMCs or a T cell subset sorted from them (not recorded which). These receptors came from an adult woman who had mild COVID-19 (a few samples of this study predate the infection). Cell type and time point are not known.

This clonotype was counted between two and nine times. This rearrangement joins TRBV20-1 to TRBJ2-1, with TRBD2 matching over 7 bases. V was clipped by 3 bases and J by 7 bases; unmatched bases: 15. In germline, CDR1 is DFQATT, CDR2 SNEGSKA (reference sequence). CDR3 size: 16 residues. The CDR3 DNA reads as TGCAGTGCTAGTGACCCCCCTAGCGGTCCCTGGAATGAGCAGTTCTTC. It encodes CSASDPPSGPWNEQFF.

This chain connects TRBV4-1 to TRBJ2-1, with 7 bases fitting TRBD2. Trimming cost V 5 bases and J 10 bases; bases outside gene matches: 8. This CDR3 has 13 residues. CDR1 MGHRA and CDR2 YSYEKL come from the germline V gene. The CDR3 region has the DNA TGCGCCAGCAGCGAAGGACTAGTCGGCGAGCAGTTCTTC. Translation: CASSEGLVGEQFF.

This clonotype was counted between two and nine times. The rearrangement joins TRBV5-8 to TRBJ2-7; D is possibly TRBD2 (5 bases). This CDR3 spans 13 amino acids. The germline V gene encodes CDR1 SGHTS and CDR2 YDEGEE. Trimming cost V 4 bases and J 5 bases, with 13 bases left between them. The CDR3, as DNA: TGTGCCAGCAGCCCCGCGGGCGGCAACGAGCAGTACTTC. Translation: CASSPAGGNEQYF. Full variable domain (remainder filled in from reference TRBV5-8 and TRBJ2-7): EAGVTQSPTHLIKTRGQQATLRCSPISGHTSVYWYQQALGLGLQFLLWYDEGEERNRGNFPPRFSGRQFPNYSSELNVNALELEDSALYLCASSPAGGNEQYFGPGTRLTVT.

In this sample, this clonotype turned up a few times. The CDR3 sequence is CASTLRGGYYEQYF. The DNA for the CDR3 is TGTGCCAGCACCCTCCGGGGGGGCTACTACGAGCAGTACTTC. The J gene is TRBJ2-7, the V gene TRBV27; 8 nucleotides agree with TRBD2. After removal of 7 bases from V and 3 bases from J, the junction contained 8 bases not matched to a gene. Germline V lookup: CDR1 MNHEY, CDR2 SMNVEV (reference sequence). The CDR3 has 14 residues.

This clonotype was counted between two and nine times. This chain joins TRBV4-3 and TRBJ1-3; the D is unclear. Germline V gives CDR1 LGHNA, CDR2 YSLEER. The germline V and J ends were trimmed by 0 bases and 4 bases, with 10 bases remaining between them. The CDR3 is 15 amino acids. The CDR3 loop reads CASSQEARGGNTIYF. CDR3 DNA: TGCGCCAGCAGCCAAGAGGCCCGTGGAGGAAACACCATATATTTT.

The chain recombines TRBV20-1 with TRBJ2-2, with TRBD2 matching over 9 bases. Germline CDR1 and CDR2: DFQATT and SNEGSKA (reference sequence). V lost 1 base, J lost 2 bases, and 2 bases stayed unmatched. This CDR3 is 15 amino acids long. The CDR3 DNA reads as TGCAGTGCTAGAGTGACTAGCGGTAACACCGGGGAGCTGTTTTTT. Residues: CSARVTSGNTGELFF.

This clonotype was seen a few times. The rearrangement uses TRBV2 and TRBJ2-7, with 7 bases matching TRBD2. The CDR3 extends over 14 amino acids. Germline CDR1 SNHLY, CDR2 FYNNEI. V shed 5 bases and J 0 bases; nucleotides not matched to a gene: 4. The chain's CDR3 is CASSFRDYSYEQYF. The CDR3 nucleotides read TGTGCCAGCAGTTTTAGGGACTACTCCTACGAGCAGTACTTC. Based on the CDR3 plus reference TRBV2 and TRBJ2-7, the full variable domain is EPEVTQTPSHQVTQMGQEVILRCVPISNHLYFYWYRQILGQKVEFLVSFYNNEISEKSEIFDDQFSVERPDGSNFTLKIRSTKLEDSAMYFCASSFRDYSYEQYFGPGTRLTVT.

The chain has TRBV12-3 or TRBV12-4 and TRBJ2-3; TRBD2 matches at 13 bases. The CDR3 is 17 amino acids. The ends lost 5 bases at V and 5 bases at J; junction bases unmatched: 10. CDR3 nucleotides: TGTGCCAGCAGTGATCTCGGACTAGCGGGAGTCTTAGATACGCAGTATTTT. Its protein product is CASSDLGLAGVLDTQYF.

V usage is TRBV4-2 and J usage is TRBJ2-7; D remains unclear. The V gene lost 3 bases and the J gene lost 0 bases, with 12 bases spanning the gap. Germline V gene data show CDR1 as LGHNA and CDR2 as YNFKEQ. The CDR3 is 15 amino acids. The CDR3 reads CASSHDLGSSYEQYF. CDR3 nucleotides: TGTGCCAGCAGCCATGATCTAGGAAGCTCCTACGAGCAGTACTTC.

This clonotype was detected only a few times. The gene calls are TRBV7-9 and TRBJ1-6; 7 bases fit TRBD1. V was clipped by 4 bases and J by 4 bases; unmatched bases: 13. The CDR3 is 18 residues long. CDR1 and CDR2 (germline): SEHNR, FQNEAQ (reference sequence). CDR3 residues: CASSSQGQTPTYNSPLHF. In DNA, the CDR3 is TGTGCCAGCAGCTCGCAGGGACAGACCCCCACTTATAATTCACCCCTCCACTTT.

This clonotype came up many times. The chain recombines TRBV7-6 with TRBJ1-2, with D uncertain. Germline V gene sequence: CDR1 SGHVS, CDR2 FNYEAQ. The CDR3 is made up of 13 amino acids. V was clipped by 2 bases and J by 2 bases, with 6 bases between them. This CDR3 reads CASSLSHNYGYTF. Here the CDR3 DNA reads TGTGCCAGCAGCTTAAGCCACAACTATGGCTACACCTTC.

This chain links TRBV5-1 with TRBJ2-7, with D uncertain. Between the trimmed V and J ends, which lost 6 bases and 3 bases, there was a span of 13 bases. The germline V gene has CDR1 SGHRS and CDR2 YFSETQ. This CDR3 comprises 13 residues. CDR3 coding DNA: TGCGCCAGCACCCGGGCTGGTCTCTACGAGCAGTACTTC. This encodes CASTRAGLYEQYF. The full variable domain, with the rest looked up from reference TRBV5-1 and TRBJ2-7, is KAGVTQTPRYLIKTRGQQVTLSCSPISGHRSVSWYQQTPGQGLQFLFEYFSETQRNKGNFPGRFSGRQFSNSRSEMNVSTLELGDSALYLCASTRAGLYEQYFGPGTRLTVT.

The sample holds a few counts of this clonotype. The rearrangement links TRBV20-1 to TRBJ1-2; tentative D call: TRBD1 (6 bases). Trimming pared 0 bases from V and 7 bases from J, leaving 12 bases between. There are 13 residues in the CDR3. Germline V gene sequence: CDR1 DFQATT, CDR2 SNEGSKA (reference sequence). CDR3 sequence reads: CSARDLTGLGYTF. As DNA, the CDR3 is TGCAGTGCTAGAGATCTGACAGGTCTTGGCTACACCTTC.

V is TRBV18 and J is TRBJ2-7; no reliable D call. In germline, CDR1 is KGHSH, CDR2 LQKENI. V dropped 3 bases and J dropped 0 bases, with 12 bases sitting between them. The CDR3 loop spans 15 amino acids. The CDR3 reads CASSPYMEASYEQYF. DNA of the CDR3: TGTGCCAGCTCACCGTACATGGAAGCCTCCTACGAGCAGTACTTC.

V and J are TRBV20-1 and TRBJ1-2; TRBD1 might be the D (5 bases). The CDR3 contains 16 residues. Trimming removed 5 bases from V and 8 bases from J, with 27 bases in between. The V gene's germline CDR1 is DFQATT and CDR2 SNEGSKA (reference sequence). CDR3 in amino acids: CSAPSALGTTERGYTF. In nucleotides, the CDR3 is TGCAGTGCTCCCTCCGCCCTCGGGACGACCGAGCGGGGCTACACCTTC.

The V gene is TRBV9, the J gene TRBJ1-1; D perhaps matches TRBD1 (5 bases). The CDR3 has 15 residues. CDR1 and CDR2 from the germline V gene are SGDLS and YYNGEE. V dropped 3 bases and J dropped 1 base, with 13 bases sitting between them. The CDR3 spells CASSGTGATNTEAFF. The CDR3 nucleotides are TGTGCCAGCAGCGGGACCGGGGCCACGAACACTGAAGCTTTCTTT.

This chain connects TRBV24-1 to TRBJ2-1; 15 bases agree with TRBD2. Looked up from germline, CDR1 is KGHDR and CDR2 is SFDVKD. The V gene end was trimmed by 3 bases and the J gene end by 4 bases; junction bases not matched to a gene: 12. This CDR3 comprises 20 residues. The CDR3, as DNA: TGTGCCACCAGTGATCCTCCCGGGACTAGCGGGAGGACGGGGTACAATGAGCAGTTCTTC. Its translation is CATSDPPGTSGRTGYNEQFF.

This clonotype has just a few counts. The chain employs TRBV12-3 or TRBV12-4 and TRBJ1-1; 9 nucleotides align to TRBD1. Losses at the gene ends were 6 bases for V and 5 bases for J; bases not matched to a gene: 7. CDR3 length equals 14 residues. CDR3 DNA sequence: TGTGCCAGCAGCCACAGGGGGCGCAGAACTGAAGCTTTCTTT. Its translation is CASSHRGRRTEAFF.

This clonotype was detected only a few times. This chain joins TRBV7-6 and TRBJ2-2, with TRBD1 matching 8 bases. The CDR3 runs to 16 residues. With 1 base clipped from V and 4 bases from J, the junction kept 5 bases outside the gene matches. Germline V gives CDR1 SGHVS, CDR2 FNYEAQ. The CDR3 sequence: CASSLGRTGTTGELFF. CDR3 coding DNA: TGTGCCAGCAGCTTAGGGAGGACAGGGACCACCGGGGAGCTGTTTTTT. Full variable domain (remainder filled in from reference TRBV7-6 and TRBJ2-2): GAGVSQSPRYKVTKRGQDVALRCDPISGHVSLYWYRQALGQGPEFLTYFNYEAQQDKSGLPNDRFSAERPEGSISTLTIQRTEQRDSAMYRCASSLGRTGTTGELFFGEGSRLTVL.

This clonotype was detected a few times. V and J are TRBV19 and TRBJ1-4, with no clear D. Germline V gene lookup returns CDR1 LNHDA and CDR2 SQIVND (reference sequence). Between the trimmed V and J ends, which lost 1 base and 8 bases, there was a span of 8 bases. The CDR3 spans 13 residues. The CDR3 sequence is CASSIGAREKLFF. CDR3 DNA sequence: TGTGCCAGTAGTATAGGGGCTCGGGAAAAACTGTTTTTT.

This clonotype has a handful of counts. The J gene is TRBJ2-1, the V gene TRBV7-9, with D perhaps matching TRBD2 (6 bases). Trimming stripped 0 bases from V and 8 bases from J, with 11 bases between. Germline V gene lookup returns CDR1 SEHNR and CDR2 FQNEAQ (reference sequence). The length of the CDR3 is 14 residues. The CDR3 DNA sequence: TGTGCCAGCAGCTTAGCGTTAGGAGGGTATGAGCAGTTCTTC. Translating gives CASSLALGGYEQFF.